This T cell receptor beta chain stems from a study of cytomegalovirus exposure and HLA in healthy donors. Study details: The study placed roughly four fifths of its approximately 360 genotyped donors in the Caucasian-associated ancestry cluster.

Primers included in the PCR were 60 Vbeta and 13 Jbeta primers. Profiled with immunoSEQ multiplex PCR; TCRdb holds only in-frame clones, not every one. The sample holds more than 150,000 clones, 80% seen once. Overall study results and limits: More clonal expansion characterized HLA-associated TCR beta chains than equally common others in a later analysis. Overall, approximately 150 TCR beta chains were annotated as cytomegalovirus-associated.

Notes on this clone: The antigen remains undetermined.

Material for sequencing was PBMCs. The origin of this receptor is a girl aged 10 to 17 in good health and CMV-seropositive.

CDR3 coding DNA: TGCGCCAGCAGCCAAGAACTAGCGGGAAGCACAGATACGCAGTATTTT. Translation: CASSQELAGSTDTQYF. The V gene is TRBV4-3, the J gene TRBJ2-3; TRBD2 agrees at 10 bases. This CDR3 comprises 16 residues. V gave up 0 bases and J gave up 0 bases; unmatched junction bases: 0. Germline V gives CDR1 LGHNA, CDR2 YSLEER.